This TCR beta chain originates from a study of identical twins. Template switching (which added a universal primer site) was used, and cDNA carried unique molecular identifiers. TCRdb reprocessed the 5' RACE reads with MiXCR, giving one entry per CDR3 protein. The sample consists of roughly 490,000 distinct CDR3 sequences, roughly an eighth of them appearing once. A few counts support this clonotype. This CDR3 is 13 amino acids long. Germline CDR1 reads MDHEN; CDR2 reads SYDVKM. Between the trimmed V and J ends, which lost 6 bases and 0 bases, there was a span of 9 bases. These data were also reused for a study on yellow fever vaccine responses in identical twins.

The sample comprised CD4+ T cells sorted from blood. This chain links TRBV28 with TRBJ2-7; TRBD1 might be the D (5 bases). This sequence was found in a woman under 30 in good health. Here the CDR3 reads CASRPGHSYEQYF. The DNA for the CDR3 is TGTGCCAGCAGACCAGGGCACTCCTACGAGCAGTACTTC.